The clone carrying this TCR beta chain was seen only once. These data originate in a study of blood T cell repertoires in COVID-19. Study-level information: Samples of COVID-19 (acute and convalescent) were obtained from the United States, Italy and Spain. From T cells, B-cell-depleted T cells, or PBMCs came the material, which was cDNA or gDNA.

This CDR3 spans 16 amino acids. With V trimmed by 6 bases and J by 4 bases, 9 bases remained unmatched. Germline-derived CDR1 and CDR2 are MDHEN and SYDVKM. Per the study methods: Counts of nucleated cells, estimated from reference gene primer amplification, were obtained. The assay was immunoSEQ multiplex PCR, and TCRdb's table has in-frame clones only and misses some. V and J calls and clone size are as listed in that table; D and trimming were resolved from the DNA. The sample consists of a few hundred thousand clones, 87% of them appearing once. The chain has TRBV28 and TRBJ2-7, with TRBD2 identical over 13 bases. The TCR originated in a man aged 50 to 60 with active or convalescent COVID-19. The sequencing sample was made of peripheral blood. The DNA of the CDR3 is TGTGCCAGCAGGCGAGGACTAGCGGGAGTCTGGTACGAGCAGTACTTC. Translated, it gives CASRRGLAGVWYEQYF.